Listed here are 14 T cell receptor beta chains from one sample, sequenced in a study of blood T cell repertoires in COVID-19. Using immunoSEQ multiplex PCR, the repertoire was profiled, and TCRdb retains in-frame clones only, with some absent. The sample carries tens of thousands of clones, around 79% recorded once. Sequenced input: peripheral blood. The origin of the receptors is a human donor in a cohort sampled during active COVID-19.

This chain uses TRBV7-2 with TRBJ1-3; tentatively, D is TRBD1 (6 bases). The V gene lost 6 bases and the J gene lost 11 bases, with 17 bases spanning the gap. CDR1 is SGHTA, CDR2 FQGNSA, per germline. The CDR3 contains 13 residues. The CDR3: CASRRTAGTPIYF. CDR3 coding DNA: TGTGCCAGCAGAAGGACAGCGGGAACTCCCATATATTTT.

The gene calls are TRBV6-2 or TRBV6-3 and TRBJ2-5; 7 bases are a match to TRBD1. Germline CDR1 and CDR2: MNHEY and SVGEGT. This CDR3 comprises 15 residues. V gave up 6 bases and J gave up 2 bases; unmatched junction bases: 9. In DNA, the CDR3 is TGTGCCAGCAGCCAGGTCAGGGGGATTCAAGAGACCCAGTACTTC. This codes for CASSQVRGIQETQYF.

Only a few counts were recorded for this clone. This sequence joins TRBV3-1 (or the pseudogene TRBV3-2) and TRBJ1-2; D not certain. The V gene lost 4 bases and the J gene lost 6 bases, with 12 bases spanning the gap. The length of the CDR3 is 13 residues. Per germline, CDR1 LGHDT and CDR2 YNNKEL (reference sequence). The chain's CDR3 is CASSPNSLDGYTF. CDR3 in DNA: TGTGCCAGCAGCCCCAACTCTCTGGATGGCTACACCTTC.

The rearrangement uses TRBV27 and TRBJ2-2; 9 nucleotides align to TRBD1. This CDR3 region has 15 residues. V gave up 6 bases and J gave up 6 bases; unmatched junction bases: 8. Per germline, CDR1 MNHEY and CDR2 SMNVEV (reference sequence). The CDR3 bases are TGTGCCAGCAGCCCTCGGGACAGGGTCGCCGGGGAGCTGTTTTTT. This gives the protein CASSPRDRVAGELFF.

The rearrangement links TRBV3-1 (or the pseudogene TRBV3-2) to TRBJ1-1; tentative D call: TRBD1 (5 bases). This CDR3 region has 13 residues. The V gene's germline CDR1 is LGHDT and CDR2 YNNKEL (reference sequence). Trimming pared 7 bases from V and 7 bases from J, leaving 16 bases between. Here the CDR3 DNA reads TGTGCCAGCACCCACGTCCGGGGGAATGAAGCTTTCTTT. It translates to CASTHVRGNEAFF.

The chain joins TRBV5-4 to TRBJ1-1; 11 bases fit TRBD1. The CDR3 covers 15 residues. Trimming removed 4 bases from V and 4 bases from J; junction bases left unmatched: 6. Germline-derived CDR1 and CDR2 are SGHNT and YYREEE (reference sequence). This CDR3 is CASSTDRGLLTEAFF. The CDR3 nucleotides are TGTGCCAGCAGCACGGACAGGGGGCTTCTCACTGAAGCTTTCTTT.

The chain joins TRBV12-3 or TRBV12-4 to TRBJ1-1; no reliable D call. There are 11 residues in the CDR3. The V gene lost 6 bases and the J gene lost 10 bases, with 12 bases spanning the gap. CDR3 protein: CASSLSAGAFF. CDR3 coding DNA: TGTGCCAGCAGCCTCTCGGCGGGAGCTTTCTTT.

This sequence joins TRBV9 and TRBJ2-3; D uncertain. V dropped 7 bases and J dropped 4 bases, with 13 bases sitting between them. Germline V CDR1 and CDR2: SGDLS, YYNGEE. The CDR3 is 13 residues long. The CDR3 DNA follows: TGTGCCAGCGGCAAAGGAGCCCCAGATACGCAGTATTTT. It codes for CASGKGAPDTQYF.

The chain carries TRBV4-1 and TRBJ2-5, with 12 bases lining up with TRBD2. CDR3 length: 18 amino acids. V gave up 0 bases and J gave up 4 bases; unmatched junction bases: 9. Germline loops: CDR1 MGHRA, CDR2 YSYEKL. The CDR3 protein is CASSQETSGGQVTETQYF. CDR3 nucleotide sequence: TGCGCCAGCAGCCAAGAGACTAGCGGGGGCCAGGTCACAGAGACCCAGTACTTC.

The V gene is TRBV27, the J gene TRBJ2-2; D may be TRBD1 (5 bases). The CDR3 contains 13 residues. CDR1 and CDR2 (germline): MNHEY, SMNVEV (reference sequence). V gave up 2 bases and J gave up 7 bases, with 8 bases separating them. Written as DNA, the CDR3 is TGTGCCAGCAGTTTAGGGGCGGTCGGGGAGCTGTTTTTT. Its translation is CASSLGAVGELFF.

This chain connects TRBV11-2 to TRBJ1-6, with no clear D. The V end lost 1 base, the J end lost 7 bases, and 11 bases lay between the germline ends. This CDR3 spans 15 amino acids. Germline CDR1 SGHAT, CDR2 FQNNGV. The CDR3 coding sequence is TGTGCCAGCAGCTTAGTCCCAGGAATGAATTCACCCCTCCACTTT. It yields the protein CASSLVPGMNSPLHF. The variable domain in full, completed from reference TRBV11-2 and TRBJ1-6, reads EAGVAQSPRYKIIEKRQSVAFWCNPISGHATLYWYQQILGQGPKLLIQFQNNGVVDDSQLPKDRFSAERLKGVDSTLKIQPAKLEDSAVYLCASSLVPGMNSPLHFGNGTRLTVT.

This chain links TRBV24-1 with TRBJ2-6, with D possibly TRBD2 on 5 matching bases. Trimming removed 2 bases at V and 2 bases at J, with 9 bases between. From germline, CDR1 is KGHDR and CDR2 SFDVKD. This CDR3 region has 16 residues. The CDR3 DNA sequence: TGTGCCACCAGTGATTCCTGGCGGGCTGGGGCCAACGTCCTGACTTTC. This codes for CATSDSWRAGANVLTF.

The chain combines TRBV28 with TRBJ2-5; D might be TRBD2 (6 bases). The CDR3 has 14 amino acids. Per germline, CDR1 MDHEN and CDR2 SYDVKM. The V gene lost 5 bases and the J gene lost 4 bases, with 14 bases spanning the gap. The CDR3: CASSPSGTGETQYF. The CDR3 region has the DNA TGTGCCAGCAGTCCATCCGGGACTGGAGAGACCCAGTACTTC.

The CDR3 protein is CSASDRSSMNTEAFF. The CDR3 coding sequence is TGCAGTGCTAGTGACAGGTCATCCATGAACACTGAAGCTTTCTTT. This chain uses TRBV20-1 with TRBJ1-1, with D possibly matching TRBD1 (6 bases). This CDR3 is built from 15 residues. CDR1 is DFQATT and CDR2 is SNEGSKA in the germline V gene (reference sequence). V lost 3 bases to trimming and J lost 0 bases, with 14 bases between them.